The present entry profiles one T cell receptor (beta chain) with its context. Antigen specificity is unknown. Isocitrate dehydrogenase mutation was absent in all glioblastoma patients. Blood PBMC samples: pre-vaccination, two weeks post third vaccination, and at tumor progression. Germline CDR1 and CDR2: LNHNV and YYDKDF (reference sequence). The trim removed 4 bases at V and 6 bases at J, leaving 10 bases unmatched. The CDR3 totals 16 residues. The PCR used 60 V beta and 13 J beta primers. The table came from immunoSEQ multiplex PCR; TCRdb's copy has only in-frame clones and leaves some out. This table holds some 70,000 clones, approximately 85% found once. The sample belongs to a study of glioma-infiltrating T cells after dendritic cell vaccination. Study observations and caveats: Complete blood and tumor specimen sets were limited to few patients.

The clonotype originates from a human donor with glioblastoma. Sample: blood, taken before dendritic cell vaccination. The rearrangement joins TRBV15 to TRBJ2-2; 8 nucleotides line up with TRBD1. The CDR3 reads CATSNRQGMMAGELFF. The CDR3 DNA follows: TGTGCCACCAGCAACAGACAGGGGATGATGGCCGGGGAGCTGTTTTTT.